The sequence of this TCR beta chain was determined in a study of cytomegalovirus exposure and HLA in healthy donors. Background on the study: The early release's HLA-typed donors yielded about 85 million unique TCRs.

The V end was cut by 3 bases, the J end by 3 bases, with 8 bases between. Per the germline V gene, CDR1 is PRHDT and CDR2 is FYEKMQ (reference sequence). The CDR3 is made up of 13 amino acids. This clone is a singleton in its sample. What it binds is not known. Overall study findings and caveats: After further analysis at a later stage, 16,951 TCR beta sequences were associated with HLA alleles at 0.05 false discovery rate. Among the sequence variants, a highly shared cluster was likely an artifact of sequencing. Most observed TCR sequences were rare, whereas some public TCRs were detected in many donors.

60 Vbeta and 13 Jbeta primers were used in PCR. Data came from immunoSEQ multiplex PCR; TCRdb stores just in-frame clones and leaves some out. In the table there are 150,000 to 200,000 clones, roughly 80% of which are singletons. V usage is TRBV13 and J usage is TRBJ2-5, with D hard to call. The sample consisted of PBMCs. This clonotype was sampled from a woman aged 35 to 49 in good health and CMV-seronegative. The CDR3, as DNA: TGTGCCAGCAGCTTGGTGGGCGAAGAGACCCAGTACTTC. Translation: CASSLVGEETQYF.